One T cell receptor beta chain is described in this entry. Its specificity is unknown. Germline CDR1 SGDLS, CDR2 YYNGEE. The CDR3 runs 15 residues. J was trimmed by 6 bases and V by 3 bases; bases with no gene match: 9. The PCR was carried out with 60 Vbeta primers and 13 Jbeta primers. Profiled with immunoSEQ multiplex PCR; TCRdb holds only in-frame clones, not every one. Of about 140,000 clones in the sample, approximately 87% are singletons; the top ten hold about 5%. The data originate from a study of cytomegalovirus exposure and HLA in healthy donors. General study points: Specificity of three CMV-associated chains for CMV antigens was verified in vitro.

The source material was PBMCs. The chain carries TRBV9 and TRBJ2-7; 10 nucleotides line up with TRBD2. The receptor's source is a woman in her twenties or thirties in good health and CMV-seronegative. The CDR3 sequence is CASSGSGTSVSEQYF. CDR3 DNA: TGTGCCAGCAGCGGCTCCGGGACTAGCGTGAGCGAGCAGTACTTC. The entire variable domain, with the rest obtained from reference TRBV9 and TRBJ2-7, is as follows: DSGVTQTPKHLITATGQRVTLRCSPRSGDLSVYWYQQSLDQGLQFLIQYYNGEERAKGNILERFSAQQFPDLHSELNLSSLELGDSALYFCASSGSGTSVSEQYFGPGTRLTVT.